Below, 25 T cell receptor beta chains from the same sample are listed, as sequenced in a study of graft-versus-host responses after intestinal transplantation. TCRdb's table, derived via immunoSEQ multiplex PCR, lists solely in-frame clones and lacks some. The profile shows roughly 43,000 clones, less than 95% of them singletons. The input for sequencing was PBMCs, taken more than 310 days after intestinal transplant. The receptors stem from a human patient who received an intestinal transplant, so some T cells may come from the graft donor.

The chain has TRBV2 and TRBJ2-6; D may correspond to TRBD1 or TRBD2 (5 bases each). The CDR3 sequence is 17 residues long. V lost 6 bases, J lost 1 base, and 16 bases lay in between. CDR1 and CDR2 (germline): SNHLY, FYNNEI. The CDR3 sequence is CASSYRDGPSGANVLTF. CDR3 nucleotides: TGTGCCAGCAGCTACCGGGACGGGCCGTCTGGGGCCAACGTCCTGACTTTC.

The CDR3, as DNA: TGTGCCAGCAGCGTAGACTTACAGTCCACCAACTACAATGAGCAGTTCTTC. Translating it yields CASSVDLQSTNYNEQFF. V usage is TRBV9 and J usage is TRBJ2-1; no firm D call. This CDR3 comprises 17 residues. Trimming pared 0 bases from V and 3 bases from J, leaving 16 bases between. Germline-derived CDR1 and CDR2 are SGDLS and YYNGEE.

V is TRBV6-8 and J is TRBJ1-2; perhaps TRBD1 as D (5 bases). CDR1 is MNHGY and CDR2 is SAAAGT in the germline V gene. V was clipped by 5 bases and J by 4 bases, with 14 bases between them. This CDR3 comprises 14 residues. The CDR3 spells CASSLTTAFYGYTF. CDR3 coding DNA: TGTGCCAGCAGTCTCACGACAGCCTTCTATGGCTACACCTTC.

The CDR3: CASSLGGDGSEQYF. CDR3 bases: TGCGCCAGCAGCTTGGGAGGAGACGGAAGCGAGCAGTACTTC. The J gene is TRBJ2-7, the V gene TRBV5-1; D is unclear. The CDR3 contains 14 residues. V lost 0 bases to trimming and J lost 6 bases, with 13 bases between them. Germline V lookup: CDR1 SGHRS, CDR2 YFSETQ.

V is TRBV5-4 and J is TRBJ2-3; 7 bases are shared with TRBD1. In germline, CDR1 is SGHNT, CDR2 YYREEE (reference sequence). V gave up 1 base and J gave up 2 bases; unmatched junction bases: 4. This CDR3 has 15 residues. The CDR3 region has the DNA TGTGCCAGCAGCTTGTTGAGGGGGCTCACAGATACGCAGTATTTT. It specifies CASSLLRGLTDTQYF.

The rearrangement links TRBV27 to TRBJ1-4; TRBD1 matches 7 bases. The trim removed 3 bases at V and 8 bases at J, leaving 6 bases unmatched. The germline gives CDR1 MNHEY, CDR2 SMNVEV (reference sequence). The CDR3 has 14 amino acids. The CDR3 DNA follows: TGTGCCAGCAGTTTTACAGGGGTAGGCGAAAAACTGTTTTTT. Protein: CASSFTGVGEKLFF. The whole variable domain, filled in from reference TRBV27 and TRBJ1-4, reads EAQVTQNPRYLITVTGKKLTVTCSQNMNHEYMSWYRQDPGLGLRQIYYSMNVEVTDKGDVPEGYKVSRKEKRNFPLILESPSPNQTSLYFCASSFTGVGEKLFFGSGTQLSVL.

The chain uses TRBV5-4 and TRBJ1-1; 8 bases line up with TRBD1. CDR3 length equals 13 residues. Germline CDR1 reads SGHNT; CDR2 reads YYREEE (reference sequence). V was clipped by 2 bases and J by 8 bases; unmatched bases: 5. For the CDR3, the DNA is TGTGCCAGCAGCTTCTCTAGACAGGGGGAAGCTTTCTTT. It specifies CASSFSRQGEAFF.

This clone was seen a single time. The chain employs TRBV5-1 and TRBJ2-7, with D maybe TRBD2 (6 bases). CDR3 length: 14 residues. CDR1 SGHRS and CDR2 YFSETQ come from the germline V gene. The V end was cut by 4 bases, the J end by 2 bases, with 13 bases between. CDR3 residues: CASSPRDRPYEQYF. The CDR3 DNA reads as TGCGCCAGCAGCCCGCGGGACCGTCCCTACGAGCAGTACTTC.

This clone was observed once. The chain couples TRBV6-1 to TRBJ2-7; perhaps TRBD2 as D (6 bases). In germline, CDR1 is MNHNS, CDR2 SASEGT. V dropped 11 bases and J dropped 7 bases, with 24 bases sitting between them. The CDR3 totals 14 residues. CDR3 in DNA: TGTGCCCTCACCCAAGTAGCGGCTTCGAGGGAGCAGTACTTC. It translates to CALTQVAASREQYF.

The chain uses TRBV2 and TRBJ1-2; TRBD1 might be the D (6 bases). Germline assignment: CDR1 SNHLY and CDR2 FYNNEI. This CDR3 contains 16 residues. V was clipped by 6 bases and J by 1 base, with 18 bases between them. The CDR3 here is CASRTPGGIGNYGYTF. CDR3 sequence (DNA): TGTGCCAGCAGAACCCCGGGGGGCATCGGTAACTATGGCTACACCTTC.

In nucleotides, the CDR3 is TGTGCCAGCAGCGTAGATAAGGGGCTTAATGAAAAACTGTTTTTT. It translates to CASSVDKGLNEKLFF. This chain connects TRBV9 to TRBJ1-4; TRBD1 is a possible D gene (5 bases). V lost 0 bases to trimming and J lost 4 bases, with 10 bases between them. Germline V gene data show CDR1 as SGDLS and CDR2 as YYNGEE. This CDR3 region has 15 residues.

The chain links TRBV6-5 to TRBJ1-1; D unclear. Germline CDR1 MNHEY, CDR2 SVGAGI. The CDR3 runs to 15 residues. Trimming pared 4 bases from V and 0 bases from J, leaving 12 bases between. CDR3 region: CASSSDGFMNTEAFF. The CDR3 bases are TGTGCCAGCAGTTCGGACGGGTTTATGAACACTGAAGCTTTCTTT.

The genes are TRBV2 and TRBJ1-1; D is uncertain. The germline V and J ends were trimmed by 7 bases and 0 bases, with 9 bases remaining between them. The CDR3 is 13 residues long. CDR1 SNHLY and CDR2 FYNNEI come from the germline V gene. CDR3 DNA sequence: TGTGCCAGCACAAGGGAAATGAACACTGAAGCTTTCTTT. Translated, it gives CASTREMNTEAFF.

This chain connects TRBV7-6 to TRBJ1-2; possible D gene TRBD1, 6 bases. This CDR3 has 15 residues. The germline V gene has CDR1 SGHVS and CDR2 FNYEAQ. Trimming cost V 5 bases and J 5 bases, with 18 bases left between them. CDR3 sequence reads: CASSPRGGQGYGYTF. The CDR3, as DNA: TGTGCCAGCAGCCCAAGGGGGGGCCAGGGGTATGGCTACACCTTC.

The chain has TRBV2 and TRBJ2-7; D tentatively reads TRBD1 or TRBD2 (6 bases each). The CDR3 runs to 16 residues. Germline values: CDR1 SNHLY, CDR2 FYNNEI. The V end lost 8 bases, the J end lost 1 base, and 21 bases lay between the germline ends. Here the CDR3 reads CASQDWAWGASYEQYF. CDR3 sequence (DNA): TGTGCCAGCCAAGATTGGGCGTGGGGGGCTTCCTACGAGCAGTACTTC.

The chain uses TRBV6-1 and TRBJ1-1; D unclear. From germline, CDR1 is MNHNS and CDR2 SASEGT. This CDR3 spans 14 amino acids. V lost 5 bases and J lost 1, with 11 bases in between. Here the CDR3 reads CASSLYEKNTEAFF. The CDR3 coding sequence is TGTGCCAGCAGTCTATACGAGAAGAACACTGAAGCTTTCTTT.

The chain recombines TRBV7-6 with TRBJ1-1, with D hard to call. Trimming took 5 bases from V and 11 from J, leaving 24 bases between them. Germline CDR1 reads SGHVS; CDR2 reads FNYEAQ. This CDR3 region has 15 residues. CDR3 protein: CASSPRRAEFNRAFF. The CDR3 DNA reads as TGTGCCAGCAGCCCACGGAGGGCGGAATTCAATAGGGCTTTCTTT.

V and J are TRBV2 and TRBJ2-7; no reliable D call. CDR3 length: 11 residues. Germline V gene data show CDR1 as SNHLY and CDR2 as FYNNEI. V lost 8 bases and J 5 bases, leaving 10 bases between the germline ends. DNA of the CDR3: TGTGCCAGCCTAGGATCCAACGAGCAGTACTTC. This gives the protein CASLGSNEQYF.

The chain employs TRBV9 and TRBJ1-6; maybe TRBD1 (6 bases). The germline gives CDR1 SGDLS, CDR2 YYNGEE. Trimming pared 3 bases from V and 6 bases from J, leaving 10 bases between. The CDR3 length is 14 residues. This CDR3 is CASSAGTLNSPLHF. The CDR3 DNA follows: TGTGCCAGCAGCGCCGGGACACTTAATTCACCCCTCCACTTT.

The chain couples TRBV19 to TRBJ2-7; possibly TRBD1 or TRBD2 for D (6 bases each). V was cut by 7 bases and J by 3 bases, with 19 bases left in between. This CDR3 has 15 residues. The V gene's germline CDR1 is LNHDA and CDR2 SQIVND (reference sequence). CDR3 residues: CASTPEGGVGYEQYF. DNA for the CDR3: TGTGCCAGTACCCCCGAGGGGGGAGTGGGCTACGAGCAGTACTTC.

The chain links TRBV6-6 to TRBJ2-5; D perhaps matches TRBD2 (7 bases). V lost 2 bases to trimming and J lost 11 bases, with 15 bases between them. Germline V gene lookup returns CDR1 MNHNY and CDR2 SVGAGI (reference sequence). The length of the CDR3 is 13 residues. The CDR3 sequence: CASSYMGGGGQYF. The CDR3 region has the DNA TGTGCCAGCAGTTACATGGGAGGGGGGGGGCAGTACTTC.

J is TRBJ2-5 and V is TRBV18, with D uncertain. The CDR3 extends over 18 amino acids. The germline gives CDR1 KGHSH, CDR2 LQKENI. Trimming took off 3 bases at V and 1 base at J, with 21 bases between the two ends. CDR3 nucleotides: TGTGCCAGCTCACCCAGAGGAGCTACCGGACCTCGCCAAGAGACCCAGTACTTC. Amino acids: CASSPRGATGPRQETQYF.

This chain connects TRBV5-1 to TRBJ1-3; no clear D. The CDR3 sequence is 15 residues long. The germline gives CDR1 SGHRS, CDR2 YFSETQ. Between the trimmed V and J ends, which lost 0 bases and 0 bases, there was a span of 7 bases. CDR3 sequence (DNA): TGCGCCAGCAGCTTGGAGCAGGCCTCTGGAAACACCATATATTTT. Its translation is CASSLEQASGNTIYF.

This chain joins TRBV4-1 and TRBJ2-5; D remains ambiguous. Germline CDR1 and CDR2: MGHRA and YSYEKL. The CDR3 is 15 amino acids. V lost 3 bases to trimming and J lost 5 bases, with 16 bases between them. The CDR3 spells CASSHRTYPTETQYF. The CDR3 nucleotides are TGCGCCAGCAGCCACCGGACCTACCCGACGGAGACCCAGTACTTC.

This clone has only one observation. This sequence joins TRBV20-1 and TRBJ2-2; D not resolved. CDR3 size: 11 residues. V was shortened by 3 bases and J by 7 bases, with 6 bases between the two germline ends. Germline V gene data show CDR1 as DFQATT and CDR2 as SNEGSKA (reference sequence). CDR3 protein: CSASRSGELFF. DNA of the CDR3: TGCAGTGCTAGTCGGAGCGGGGAGCTGTTTTTT.